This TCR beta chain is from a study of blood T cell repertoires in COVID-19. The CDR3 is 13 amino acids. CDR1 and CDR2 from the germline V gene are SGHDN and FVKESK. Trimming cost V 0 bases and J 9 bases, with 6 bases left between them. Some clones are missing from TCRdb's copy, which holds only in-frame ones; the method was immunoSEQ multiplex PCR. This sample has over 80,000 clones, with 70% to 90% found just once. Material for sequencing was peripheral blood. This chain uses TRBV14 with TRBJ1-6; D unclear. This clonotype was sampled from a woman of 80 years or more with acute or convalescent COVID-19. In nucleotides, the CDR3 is TGTGCCAGCAGCCAAGATCCCATTTCACCCCTCCACTTT. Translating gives CASSQDPISPLHF.